This TCR beta chain was documented in a study of T-cell reconstitution after alpha-beta-depleted transplantation in children (dated by TCRdb to the mid-2010s). For context, the study as a whole: Using TCR repertoire profiling, the study quantitatively followed how T-cell immune reconstitution unfolded in children after TCRalphabeta/CD19-depleted allogeneic hematopoietic cell transplantation.

The table lists this clonotype with many counts. Its antigen specificity is not known. The record has no base qualities; no much larger clone is one base away. Libraries came from PCR. The run used an Illumina HiSeq 2500. TCR libraries were prepared with molecular barcoding, using unique molecular identifiers to normalize TCRbeta repertoire quantification. TCRdb itself trimmed the public reads at Q25 with fastp, ran MiXCR and retained productive beta chains. Every distinct CDR3 protein forms one entry, paired with its most common genes and DNA. Within this sample are about 400,000 distinct CDR3 sequences, with 20% of them counted one time only. The top ten clones comprise around 4% of the sample. The CDR3 measures 18 amino acids from cysteine to phenylalanine. The retained sequence is limited to the CDR3, 54 bases, with the frame set at the first base. Trimming costs V 3 bases and J 0 bases, and their ends lie 18 bases apart. Per the germline V gene, MGHDK is the CDR1 and SYGVNS is the CDR2.

The TCR comes from a human donor who donated a stem cell graft to a child with acute myeloid leukemia. This sequence uses TRBV25-1 and TRBJ2-1; the best D guess is TRBD1, with 5 bases matching. The sample was PBMCs from the stem cell graft donor, taken from the stem cell graft. This receptor carries the CDR3 CASSDPSYRNSSYNEQFF. The DNA sequence is TGTGCCAGCAGTGACCCCAGCTACAGGAATAGCTCCTACAATGAGCAGTTCTTC. The CDR3, completed at both ends by the reference TRBV25-1 and TRBJ2-1 genes, gives the full variable domain EADIYQTPRYLVIGTGKKITLECSQTMGHDKMYWYQQDPGMELHLIHYSYGVNSTEKGDLSSESTVSRIRTEHFPLTLESARPSHTSQYLCASSDPSYRNSSYNEQFFGPGTRLTVL.